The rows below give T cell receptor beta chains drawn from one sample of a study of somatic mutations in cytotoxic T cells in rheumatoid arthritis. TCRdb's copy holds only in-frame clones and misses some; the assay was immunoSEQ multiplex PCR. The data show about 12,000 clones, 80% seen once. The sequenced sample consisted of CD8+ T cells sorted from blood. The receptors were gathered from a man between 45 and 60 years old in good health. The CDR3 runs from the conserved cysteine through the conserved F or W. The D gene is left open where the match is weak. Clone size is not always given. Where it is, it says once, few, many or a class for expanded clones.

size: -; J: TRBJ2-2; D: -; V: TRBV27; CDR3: CASSWGPTGELFF; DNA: TGTGCCAGCAGTTGGGGGCCCACCGGGGAGCTGTTTTTT
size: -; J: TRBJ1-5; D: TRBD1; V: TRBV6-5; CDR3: CASRDTGGNQPQHF; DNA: TGTGCCAGCAGAGATACAGGGGGCAATCAGCCCCAGCATTTT
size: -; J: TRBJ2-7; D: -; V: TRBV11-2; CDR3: CASSSPGISLNYEQYF; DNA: TGTGCCAGCAGCTCTCCCGGGATCTCTTTGAACTACGAGCAGTACTTC
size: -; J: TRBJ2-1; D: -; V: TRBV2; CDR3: CASSGPGNEQFF; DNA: TGTGCCAGCAGTGGACCGGGGAATGAGCAGTTCTTC
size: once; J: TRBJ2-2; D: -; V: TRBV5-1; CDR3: CASSVGTQQFF; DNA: TGCGCCAGCAGCGTCGGGACACAGCAGTTTTTT
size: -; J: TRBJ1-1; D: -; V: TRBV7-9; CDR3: CASSSTGGNTEAFF; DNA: TGTGCCAGCAGTTCCACCGGGGGGAACACTGAAGCTTTCTTT
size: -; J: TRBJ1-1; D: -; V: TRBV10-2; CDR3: CASSESQGFTEAFF; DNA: TGCGCCAGCAGTGAGTCTCAGGGGTTCACTGAAGCTTTCTTT
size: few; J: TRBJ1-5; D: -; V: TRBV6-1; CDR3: CASSDLLNQPQHF; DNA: TGTGCCAGCAGTGATTTGCTAAATCAGCCCCAGCATTTT
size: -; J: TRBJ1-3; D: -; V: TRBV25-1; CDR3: CASSEKGSYSGNTIYF; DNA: TGTGCCAGCAGTGAAAAGGGGTCCTACTCTGGAAACACCATATATTTT
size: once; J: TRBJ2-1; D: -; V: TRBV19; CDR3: CASGPFGGQVYNEQFF; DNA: TGTGCCAGTGGGCCTTTCGGGGGACAAGTCTACAATGAGCAGTTCTTC
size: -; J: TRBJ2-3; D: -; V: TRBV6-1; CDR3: CASSEASGTPDTQYF; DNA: TGTGCCAGCAGTGAAGCCTCCGGGACTCCAGATACGCAGTATTTT
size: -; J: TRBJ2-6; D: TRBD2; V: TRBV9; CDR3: CASSVIAGGTGANVLTF; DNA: TGTGCCAGCAGCGTCATAGCGGGAGGAACGGGGGCCAACGTCCTGACTTTC
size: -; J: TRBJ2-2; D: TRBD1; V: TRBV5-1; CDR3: CASSLTGGPFGELFF; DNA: TGCGCCAGCAGCTTGACAGGGGGTCCGTTCGGGGAGCTGTTTTTT
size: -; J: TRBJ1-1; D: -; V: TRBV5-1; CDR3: CASRVVLWNTEAFF; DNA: TGCGCCAGCAGGGTGGTTTTATGGAACACTGAAGCTTTCTTT
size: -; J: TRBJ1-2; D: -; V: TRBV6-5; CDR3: CASSYLPAGRDNGYTF; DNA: TGTGCCAGCAGTTACCTCCCCGCGGGAAGGGATAATGGCTACACCTTC
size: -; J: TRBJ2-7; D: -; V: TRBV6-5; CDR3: CASSYSTPGFSYEQYF; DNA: TGTGCCAGCAGTTACTCGACCCCAGGTTTTTCCTACGAGCAGTACTTC
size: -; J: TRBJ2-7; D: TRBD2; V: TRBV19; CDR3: CATKAGGRYEQYF; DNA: TGTGCCACTAAAGCGGGAGGGCGTTACGAGCAGTACTTC
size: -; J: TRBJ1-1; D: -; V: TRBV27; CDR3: CASSLGHPEGNTEAFF; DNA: TGTGCCAGCAGTTTGGGCCATCCTGAGGGGAACACTGAAGCTTTCTTT
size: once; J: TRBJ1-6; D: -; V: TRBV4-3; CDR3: CASSQQTDSPLHF; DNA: TGCGCCAGCAGTCAGCAGACGGATTCACCCCTCCACTTT
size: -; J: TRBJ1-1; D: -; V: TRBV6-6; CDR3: CASSPIQRNMNTEAFF; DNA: TGTGCCAGCAGTCCGATACAGCGTAATATGAACACTGAAGCTTTCTTT
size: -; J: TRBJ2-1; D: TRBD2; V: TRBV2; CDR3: CAGKTSGGWPAQELYNEQFF; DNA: TGTGCCGGCAAGACTAGCGGGGGGTGGCCCGCCCAGGAATTATACAATGAGCAGTTCTTC
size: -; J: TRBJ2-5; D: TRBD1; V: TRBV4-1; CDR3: CASSPRTGLMETQYF; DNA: TGCGCCAGCAGCCCCCGGACAGGGCTAATGGAGACCCAGTACTTC
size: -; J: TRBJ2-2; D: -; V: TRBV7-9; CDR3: CASSSTGGSTTGTGELFF; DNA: TGTGCCAGCAGCTCCACTGGGGGGTCCACCACGGGGACCGGGGAGCTGTTTTTT
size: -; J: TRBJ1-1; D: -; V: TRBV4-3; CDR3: CASSQVQGNTEAFF; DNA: TGCGCCAGCAGCCAAGTTCAGGGGAACACTGAAGCTTTCTTT
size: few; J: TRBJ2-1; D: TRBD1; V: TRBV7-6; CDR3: CASSLGGQGFNEQFF; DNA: TGTGCCAGCAGCTTAGGAGGACAGGGGTTTAATGAGCAGTTCTTC
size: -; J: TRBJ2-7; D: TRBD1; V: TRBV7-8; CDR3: CASSQYTGTGGYEQYF; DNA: TGTGCCAGCAGCCAATACACCGGGACAGGGGGCTACGAGCAGTACTTC
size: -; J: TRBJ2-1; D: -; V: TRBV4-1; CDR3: CASSSQAGNNEQFF; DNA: TGCGCCAGCAGCTCCCAGGCGGGGAACAATGAGCAGTTCTTC
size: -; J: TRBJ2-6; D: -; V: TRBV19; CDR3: CASSALGGLLSGANVLTF; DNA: TGTGCCAGTAGTGCCCTCGGAGGGTTGCTTTCTGGGGCCAACGTCCTGACTTTC
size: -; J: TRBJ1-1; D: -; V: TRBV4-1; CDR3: CASSQSQGSGTEAFF; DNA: TGCGCCAGCAGCCAATCGCAGGGGAGTGGGACTGAAGCTTTCTTT
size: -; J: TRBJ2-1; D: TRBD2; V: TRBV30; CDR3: CAWAPGLASYNEQFF; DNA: TGTGCCTGGGCCCCCGGACTAGCCTCCTACAATGAGCAGTTCTTC
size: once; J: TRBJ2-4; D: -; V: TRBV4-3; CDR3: CASSQRLAKNIQYF; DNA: TGCGCCAGCAGCCAAAGATTAGCCAAAAACATTCAGTACTTC
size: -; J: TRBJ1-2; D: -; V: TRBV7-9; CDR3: CASSLTTDNYGYTF; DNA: TGTGCCAGCAGCTTAACGACGGATAACTATGGCTACACCTTC
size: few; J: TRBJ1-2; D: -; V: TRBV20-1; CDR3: CSVGYGYTF; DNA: TGCAGTGTAGGCTATGGCTACACCTTC
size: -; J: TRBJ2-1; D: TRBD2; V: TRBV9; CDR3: CASSSSTGTSGRADEQFF; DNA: TGTGCCAGCAGCTCAAGCACCGGGACTAGCGGGAGGGCCGATGAGCAGTTCTTC
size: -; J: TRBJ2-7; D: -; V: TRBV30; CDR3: CAWADSYEQYF; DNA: TGTGCCTGGGCGGACTCCTACGAGCAGTACTTC
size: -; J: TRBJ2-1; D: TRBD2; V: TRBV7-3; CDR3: CASSRTSGLVYNEQFF; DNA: TGTGCCAGCAGCCGGACTAGCGGGTTAGTCTACAATGAGCAGTTCTTC